This T cell receptor beta chain was observed in a study of OX40 agonist ivuxolimab in advanced cancers. Looking at the study overall: Males comprised 70% to 85% of the group, whose mean age was around 62 years (range roughly 23 to 90).

Trimming took 3 bases from V and 4 from J; bases not matched to a gene: 4. The CDR3 runs 15 residues. Germline assignment: CDR1 SGHAT and CDR2 FQNNGV. Sequencing was performed with immunoSEQ multiplex PCR; in TCRdb, only in-frame clones are kept and a portion is missing. Of 35,000 to 40,000 clones listed, about 90% are singletons. Sampled blood was obtained at baseline, cycle 4 day 1, and cycle 7 day 1. This sample comprised CD4+ or CD8+ T cells sorted from blood, obtained in a trial of the OX40 agonist ivuxolimab. This sequence originates from an adult with an advanced solid tumor such as melanoma, head and neck, liver or kidney cancer. The J gene is TRBJ2-7, the V gene TRBV11-2; 12 nucleotides align to TRBD1. The CDR3, as DNA: TGTGCCAGCAGCTTCGGGACAGGGGGCTCGTACGAGCAGTACTTC. Amino acid sequence: CASSFGTGGSYEQYF.